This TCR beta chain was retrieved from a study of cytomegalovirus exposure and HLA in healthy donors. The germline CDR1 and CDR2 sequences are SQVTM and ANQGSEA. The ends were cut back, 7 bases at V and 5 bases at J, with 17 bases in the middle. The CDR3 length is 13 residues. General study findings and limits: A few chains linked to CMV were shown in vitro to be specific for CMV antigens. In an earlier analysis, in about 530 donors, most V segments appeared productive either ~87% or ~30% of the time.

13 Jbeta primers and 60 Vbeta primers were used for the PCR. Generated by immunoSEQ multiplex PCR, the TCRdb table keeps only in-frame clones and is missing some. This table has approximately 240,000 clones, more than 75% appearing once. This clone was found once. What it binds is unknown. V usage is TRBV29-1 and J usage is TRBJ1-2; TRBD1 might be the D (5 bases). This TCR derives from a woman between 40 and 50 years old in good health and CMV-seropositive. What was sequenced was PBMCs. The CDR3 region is CSAAGDGSYGYTF. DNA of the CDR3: TGCAGCGCCGCGGGGGACGGCTCGTATGGCTACACCTTC.